These 11 T cell receptor beta chains were all obtained from the same sample, sequenced in a study of cytomegalovirus exposure and HLA in healthy donors. With 60 Vbeta and 13 Jbeta primers, the PCR was carried out. Assay used: immunoSEQ multiplex PCR; TCRdb lists only in-frame clones, some missing. Of some 110,000 clones listed, roughly 85% are singletons. Specimen: PBMCs. The receptors were gathered from a man aged 25 to 40 in good health and CMV-seropositive.

This rearrangement joins TRBV19 to TRBJ2-3, with D possibly being TRBD1 (6 bases). V dropped 3 bases and J dropped 4 bases, with 8 bases sitting between them. Germline values: CDR1 LNHDA, CDR2 SQIVND (reference sequence). The CDR3 runs 13 residues. This chain's CDR3 is CASSMGAADTQYF. CDR3 in DNA: TGTGCCAGTAGTATGGGGGCGGCAGATACGCAGTATTTT.

The chain is built from TRBV9 and TRBJ1-4, with a weak D call TRBD1 (6 bases). Trimming shortened V by 0 bases and J by 4 bases, and 13 bases separated the two germline ends. The CDR3 loop spans 16 amino acids. Per germline, CDR1 SGDLS and CDR2 YYNGEE. The CDR3 region has the DNA TGTGCCAGCAGCGTAGGGTTAACAGGGCTTAATGAAAAACTGTTTTTT. It encodes CASSVGLTGLNEKLFF.

V and J are TRBV6-1 and TRBJ1-1; D gene uncertain. Trimming removed 6 bases at V and 1 base at J, with 15 bases between. Germline V gene lookup returns CDR1 MNHNS and CDR2 SASEGT. The CDR3 is 15 amino acids. In DNA form, the CDR3 reads TGTGCCAGCAGCCTAACATGGGAGACGAACACTGAAGCTTTCTTT. Protein: CASSLTWETNTEAFF.

For this clone: One end of the junction is discordant with germline, which a read error may explain. This chain links TRBV7-2 with TRBJ1-6; D possibly corresponds to TRBD1 (5 bases). Germline assignment: CDR1 SGHTA and CDR2 FQGNSA. The CDR3 runs to 13 residues. The CDR3 region is CASSLVVGSERGF. The CDR3 DNA follows: TGTGCCAGCAGCTTAGTTGTCGGCTCAGAAAGGGGCTTT. The full variable domain, rest sourced from reference TRBV7-2 and TRBJ1-6, is GAGVSQSPSNKVTEKGKDVELRCDPISGHTALYWYRQSLGQGLEFLIYFQGNSAPDKSGLPSDRFSAERTGGSVSTLTIQRTQQEDSAVYLCASSLVVGSERGFGNGTRLTVT.

The chain has TRBV6-1 and TRBJ1-1; TRBD1 aligns across 9 bases. With V trimmed by 6 bases and J by 7 bases, 6 bases remained unmatched. CDR3 size: 13 residues. Germline V gene sequence: CDR1 MNHNS, CDR2 SASEGT. The DNA of the CDR3 is TGTGCCAGCAGGAGACAGGGGGGAATTGAAGCTTTCTTT. Protein: CASRRQGGIEAFF.

The rearrangement joins TRBV9 to TRBJ2-6; 9 bases line up with TRBD1. The CDR3 length is 17 residues. With 6 bases clipped from V and 2 bases from J, the junction kept 9 bases outside the gene matches. Germline assignment: CDR1 SGDLS and CDR2 YYNGEE. CDR3 nucleotide sequence: TGTGCCAGCACGTCCGACAGGGGGAGCCCTGGGGCCAACGTCCTGACTTTC. Translation gives CASTSDRGSPGANVLTF.

V usage is TRBV7-9 and J usage is TRBJ2-2; D might be TRBD1 (5 bases). This CDR3 spans 14 amino acids. CDR1 SEHNR and CDR2 FQNEAQ come from the germline V gene (reference sequence). The V and J ends lost 4 bases and 3 bases respectively, with 9 bases between them. In nucleotides, the CDR3 is TGTGCCAGCAGCTCCCTAGGGGACACCGGGGAGCTGTTTTTT. The encoded protein is CASSSLGDTGELFF.

This chain uses TRBV6-5 with TRBJ1-2; 7 nucleotides line up with TRBD1. After removal of 2 bases from V and 8 bases from J, the junction contained 5 bases not matched to a gene. Germline V gene lookup returns CDR1 MNHEY and CDR2 SVGAGI. The CDR3 is 13 residues long. The CDR3 is CASSYRRTGGYTF. DNA for the CDR3: TGTGCCAGCAGTTACCGGAGGACAGGCGGCTACACCTTC.

The V call is TRBV4-1, the J call TRBJ2-7, with TRBD2 identical over 13 bases. Germline CDR1 reads MGHRA; CDR2 reads YSYEKL. Unmatched junction bases numbered 9, after V lost 0 bases and J lost 7 bases. This CDR3 has 17 amino acids. For the CDR3, the DNA is TGCGCCAGCAGCCAAGATCGTGGACTAGCGGGGGCCTGGGAGCAGTACTTC. Translated: CASSQDRGLAGAWEQYF.

This chain uses TRBV30 with TRBJ1-5, with a tentative D call TRBD1 (5 bases). The V and J ends lost 0 bases and 0 bases respectively, with 12 bases between them. The CDR3 runs 16 residues. Germline V gives CDR1 GTSNPN, CDR2 SVGIG (reference sequence). CDR3 bases: TGTGCCTGGAGTGTACCCAGGGCCCTTAGCAATCAGCCCCAGCATTTT. Amino acids: CAWSVPRALSNQPQHF.

Only one count was recorded for this clone. The chain has TRBV5-1 and TRBJ2-6; TRBD2 might be the D (6 bases). This CDR3 comprises 15 residues. Germline CDR1 is SGHRS and CDR2 is YFSETQ. Trimming pared 4 bases from V and 1 base from J, leaving 9 bases between. The CDR3 sequence is CASSGGESGANVLTF. The DNA of the CDR3 is TGCGCCAGCAGCGGAGGGGAGTCTGGGGCCAACGTCCTGACTTTC.